Each of the 13 T cell receptor beta chains below was sequenced from the same sample in a study of blood T cell repertoires in COVID-19. Generated by immunoSEQ multiplex PCR, the TCRdb table keeps only in-frame clones and is missing some. The table includes fewer than 350,000 clones, 89% detected once. Sequences were obtained from PBMCs or T cells enriched from blood (not recorded which). These receptors were taken from a man in his 60s who had recovered from COVID-19.

The V call is TRBV7-9, the J call TRBJ1-1; the D gene is possibly TRBD1 (5 bases). The CDR3 sequence is 14 residues long. V lost 7 bases and J lost 1, with 13 bases in between. The germline V gene encodes CDR1 SEHNR and CDR2 FQNEAQ (reference sequence). CDR3 nucleotides: TGTGCCAGCAACTCGGGACTCCCGAACACTGAAGCTTTCTTT. Its translation is CASNSGLPNTEAFF.

The chain combines TRBV7-9 with TRBJ1-2; D unclear. Trimming took 1 base from V and 8 from J, leaving 8 bases between them. CDR1 SEHNR and CDR2 FQNEAQ come from the germline V gene (reference sequence). This CDR3 spans 12 amino acids. CDR3 sequence: CASSLEWAGYTF. DNA of the CDR3: TGTGCCAGCAGCTTAGAATGGGCCGGCTACACCTTC.

This rearrangement joins TRBV15 to TRBJ1-4; the match to TRBD1 covers 12 bases. Germline V CDR1 and CDR2: LNHNV, YYDKDF (reference sequence). There are 18 residues in the CDR3. V lost 2 bases and J lost 6; bases outside the gene matches: 10. CDR3 region: CATSRSRDRGRGDEKLFF. DNA for the CDR3: TGTGCCACCAGCAGATCCCGGGACAGGGGGCGCGGGGATGAAAAACTGTTTTTT. Full variable domain (outside the CDR3, taken from reference TRBV15 and TRBJ1-4): DAMVIQNPRYQVTQFGKPVTLSCSQTLNHNVMYWYQQKSSQAPKLLFHYYDKDFNNEADTPDNFQSRRPNTSFCFLDIRSPGLGDTAMYLCATSRSRDRGRGDEKLFFGSGTQLSVL.

The chain carries TRBV3-1 (or the pseudogene TRBV3-2) and TRBJ1-1; D is perhaps TRBD1 (5 bases). Germline CDR1 is LGHDT and CDR2 is YNNKEL (reference sequence). There are 15 residues in the CDR3. Trimming shortened V by 0 bases and J by 1 base, and 9 bases separated the two germline ends. This chain's CDR3 is CASSQDFQGNTEAFF. Here the CDR3 DNA reads TGTGCCAGCAGCCAAGATTTCCAGGGGAACACTGAAGCTTTCTTT.

This chain joins TRBV13 and TRBJ2-7, with TRBD1 identical over 7 bases. With V trimmed by 5 bases and J by 7 bases, 14 bases remained unmatched. Germline V gene data show CDR1 as PRHDT and CDR2 as FYEKMQ (reference sequence). The CDR3 is 15 amino acids. CDR3 in amino acids: CASSPRGQRREEQYF. The CDR3 nucleotides are TGTGCCAGCAGCCCGAGGGGGCAGCGACGAGAAGAGCAGTACTTC.

The rearrangement links TRBV15 to TRBJ2-7; the match to TRBD2 covers 7 bases. Germline V gene lookup returns CDR1 LNHNV and CDR2 YYDKDF (reference sequence). The V and J ends lost 3 bases and 3 bases, in that order; junction bases with no gene match: 8. This CDR3 region has 15 residues. CDR3 sequence: CATSREKGLFYEQYF. The CDR3 DNA is TGTGCCACCAGCAGGGAAAAGGGACTATTCTACGAGCAGTACTTC.

The chain employs TRBV5-5 and TRBJ2-7, with D maybe TRBD1 (6 bases). Germline values: CDR1 SGHKS, CDR2 YYEKEE (reference sequence). Trimming cost V 0 bases and J 4 bases, with 14 bases left between them. The CDR3 runs 15 residues. The CDR3 reads CASSLDRAYSYEQYF. CDR3 in DNA: TGTGCCAGCAGCTTGGACAGGGCCTACTCGTACGAGCAGTACTTC.

This clone was seen a handful of times. The chain has TRBV7-2 and TRBJ1-1, with 7 positions matching TRBD1. CDR1 and CDR2 (germline): SGHTA, FQGNSA. This CDR3 has 14 amino acids. V was pared by 5 bases and J by 3 bases, with 6 bases of the junction left unmatched. The CDR3 here is CASSQDRDDTEAFF. The CDR3 DNA reads as TGTGCCAGCAGCCAAGACAGGGATGACACTGAAGCTTTCTTT.

The V gene is TRBV6-4, the J gene TRBJ2-2, with TRBD2 matching 8 bases. Trimming at V came to 0 bases and at J to 6 bases, leaving 9 bases not matched to a gene. The CDR3 is 17 residues long. Germline CDR1 is MRHNA and CDR2 is SNTAGT. The CDR3 bases are TGTGCCAGCAGTGACTCGAGCGGGGGACCCCTCCCCGGGGAGCTGTTTTTT. This encodes CASSDSSGGPLPGELFF.

Points on this clone: Sequence at one end of the junction differs from germline and may be a read error. The DNA for the CDR3 is TGCGCCAGCAACCAAAGGTCCCAGGGTAACTATGGCTACACCTTC. It codes for CASNQRSQGNYGYTF. J is TRBJ1-2 and V is TRBV4-1; TRBD1 is a possible D gene (5 bases). The germline CDR1 and CDR2 sequences are MGHRA and YSYEKL. This CDR3 comprises 15 residues.

This rearrangement joins TRBV6-5 to TRBJ1-4; no firm D call. Germline V lookup: CDR1 MNHEY, CDR2 SVGAGI. The ends were cut back, 6 bases at V and 5 bases at J, with 10 bases in the middle. This CDR3 comprises 13 residues. This chain's CDR3 is CASRGGGNEKLFF. The DNA of the CDR3 is TGTGCCAGCAGGGGCGGAGGGAATGAAAAACTGTTTTTT.

The chain recombines TRBV2 with TRBJ2-2; 7 bases agree with TRBD2. The CDR3 is 14 amino acids. Trimming at V came to 7 bases and at J to 1 base, leaving 3 bases not matched to a gene. Germline V gene sequence: CDR1 SNHLY, CDR2 FYNNEI. The CDR3 loop is CASKASGNTGELFF. Written as DNA, the CDR3 is TGTGCCAGCAAGGCTAGCGGGAACACCGGGGAGCTGTTTTTT.

The chain uses TRBV19 and TRBJ2-7; 7 bases align to TRBD2. The CDR3 is 14 amino acids. J gave up 0 bases and V 7 bases, and 6 bases lay outside the gene matches. Germline CDR1 LNHDA, CDR2 SQIVND (reference sequence). The CDR3 protein is CASKSSGNSYEQYF. As DNA, the CDR3 is TGTGCCAGTAAAAGCAGCGGGAACTCCTACGAGCAGTACTTC.